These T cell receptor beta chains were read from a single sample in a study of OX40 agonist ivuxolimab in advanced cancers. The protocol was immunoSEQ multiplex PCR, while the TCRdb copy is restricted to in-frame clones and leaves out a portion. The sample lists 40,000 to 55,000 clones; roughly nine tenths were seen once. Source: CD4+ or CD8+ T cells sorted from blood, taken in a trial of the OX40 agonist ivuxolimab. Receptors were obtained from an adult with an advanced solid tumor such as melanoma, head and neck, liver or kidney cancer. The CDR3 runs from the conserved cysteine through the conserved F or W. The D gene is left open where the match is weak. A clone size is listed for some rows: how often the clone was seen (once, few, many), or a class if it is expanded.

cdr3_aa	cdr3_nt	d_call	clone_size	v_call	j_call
CASREQGGWDEKLFF	TGTGCCAGCAGGGAACAGGGGGGATGGGATGAAAAACTGTTTTTT	TRBD1	-	TRBV7-8	TRBJ1-4
CASSLAGDFDGELFF	TGCGCCAGCAGCTTGGCCGGAGACTTCGACGGGGAGCTGTTTTTT	-	-	TRBV5-1	TRBJ2-2
CASSLLGMGTGQYGYTF	TGTGCCAGCAGCTTATTGGGAATGGGTACTGGACAGTATGGCTACACCTTC	-	once	TRBV7-2	TRBJ1-2
CASILLGTDTQYF	TGTGCCAGCATCCTACTAGGCACAGATACGCAGTATTTT	-	-	TRBV27	TRBJ2-3
CASSEGQEGDGYTF	TGCGCCAGCAGCGAGGGACAGGAGGGTGATGGCTACACCTTC	TRBD1	-	TRBV5-1	TRBJ1-2
CASSQRTGGPGTEAFF	TGTGCCAGCAGCCAAAGAACAGGGGGCCCGGGCACTGAAGCTTTCTTT	TRBD1	-	TRBV14	TRBJ1-1
CASSLQMNTEAFF	TGTGCCAGCAGCTTACAGATGAACACTGAAGCTTTCTTT	-	-	TRBV7-2	TRBJ1-1
CAWSGTGRGELFF	TGTGCCTGGTCCGGGACAGGGAGAGGGGAGCTGTTTTTT	TRBD1	-	TRBV30	TRBJ2-2
CASRRDRVRNTEAFF	TGTGCCAGCAGGCGGGACAGGGTAAGGAACACTGAAGCTTTCTTT	TRBD1	-	TRBV6-1	TRBJ1-1
CASSSMTGTYYGYTF	TGTGCCAGCAGCTCCATGACAGGGACCTACTATGGCTACACCTTC	TRBD1	-	TRBV7-2	TRBJ1-2
CASGRQGGQPQHF	TGTGCCAGCGGTCGACAGGGGGGACAGCCCCAGCATTTT	TRBD1	once	TRBV6-5	TRBJ1-5
CASSLGRGSNTDTQYF	TGTGCCAGCAGCCTAGGAAGGGGGTCCAACACAGATACGCAGTATTTT	-	-	TRBV5-5	TRBJ2-3
CASSTDRHTGYTF	TGTGCCAGCAGCACGGACAGACATACGGGCTACACCTTC	-	-	TRBV7-9	TRBJ1-2
CASSPPSLSGANVLTF	TGTGCCAGCTCACCGCCATCTCTCTCTGGGGCCAACGTCCTGACTTTC	-	-	TRBV18	TRBJ2-6
CASSDSESKESSYNEQFF	TGTGCCAGCAGTGACTCGGAGTCAAAAGAGAGCTCCTACAATGAGCAGTTCTTC	-	once	TRBV6-4	TRBJ2-1
CASSPGTNEKLFF	TGTGCCAGCAGCCCCGGTACTAATGAAAAACTGTTTTTT	-	-	TRBV2	TRBJ1-4
CAISGGTGAEAFF	TGTGCCATCAGTGGGGGGACCGGGGCAGAAGCTTTCTTT	-	-	TRBV10-3	TRBJ1-1
CASSKGEDGRRGRHEQYF	TGTGCCAGCAGCAAAGGGGAAGACGGACGGAGGGGCCGACACGAGCAGTACTTC	-	-	TRBV21-1	TRBJ2-7
CASSLDSGTTYNEQFF	TGTGCCAGCAGTTTAGATAGCGGGACCACCTACAATGAGCAGTTCTTC	TRBD2	-	TRBV28	TRBJ2-1
CASNTGGTEAFF	TGTGCCAGTAACACAGGGGGGACTGAAGCTTTCTTT	TRBD1	once	TRBV19	TRBJ1-1
CASSHRGDSGAFF	TGTGCCAGCAGCCACAGGGGGGACAGCGGAGCTTTCTTT	TRBD1	-	TRBV14	TRBJ1-1
CASSLVGTSRSTDTQYF	TGCGCCAGCAGCTTGGTTGGGACTAGTCGTAGCACAGATACGCAGTATTTT	TRBD2	-	TRBV5-1	TRBJ2-3
CASSSRSHAFF	TGTGCCAGCAGTTCGCGATCACATGCGTTCTTC	-	-	TRBV28	TRBJ2-1
CASSLAGFGLAGAYEQYF	TGTGCCAGCAGCTTAGCGGGTTTTGGACTAGCGGGGGCCTACGAGCAGTACTTC	TRBD2	-	TRBV7-2	TRBJ2-7
CASRTTGNTGELFF	TGTGCCAGCAGGACGACAGGGAACACCGGGGAGCTGTTTTTT	-	-	TRBV6-1	TRBJ2-2
CASSIALGTGNTDTQYF	TGTGCCAGTAGTATAGCTCTAGGGACAGGCAACACAGATACGCAGTATTTT	TRBD1	-	TRBV19	TRBJ2-3